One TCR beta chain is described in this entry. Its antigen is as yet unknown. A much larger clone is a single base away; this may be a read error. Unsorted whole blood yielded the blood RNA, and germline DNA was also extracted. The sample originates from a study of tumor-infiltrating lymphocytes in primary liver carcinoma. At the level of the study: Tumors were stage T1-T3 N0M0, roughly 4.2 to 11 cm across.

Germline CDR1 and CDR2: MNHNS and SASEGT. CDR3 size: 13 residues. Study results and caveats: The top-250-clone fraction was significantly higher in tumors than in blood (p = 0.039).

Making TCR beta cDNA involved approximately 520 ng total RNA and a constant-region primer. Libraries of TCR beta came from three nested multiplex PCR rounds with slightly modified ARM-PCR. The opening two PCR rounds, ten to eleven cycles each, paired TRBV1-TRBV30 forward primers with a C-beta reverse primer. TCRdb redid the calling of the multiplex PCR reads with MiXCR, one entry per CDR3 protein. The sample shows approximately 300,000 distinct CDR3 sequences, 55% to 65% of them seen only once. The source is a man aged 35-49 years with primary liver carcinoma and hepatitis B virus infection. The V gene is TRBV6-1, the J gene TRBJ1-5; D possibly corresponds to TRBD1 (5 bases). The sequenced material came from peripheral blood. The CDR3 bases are TGTGCCAGCACTGAAGCTAGGGGACAGCCCCAGCATTTT. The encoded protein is CASTEARGQPQHF.